Listed here are 21 T cell receptor beta chains from one sample, sequenced in a study of a mutant IDH1 vaccine in newly diagnosed glioma. These receptors have no known antigen. Time point in this sample: week 23, last vaccination. Alongside topical imiquimod, each dose of vaccine comprised 300 ug of mutant IDH1 20-mer peptide. Clones were sequenced by immunoSEQ multiplex PCR, and TCRdb holds only the in-frame ones, with some missing. The sample includes around 30,000 clones, roughly 80% of them seen just once. The specimen comprised PBMCs, sampled from a glioma patient whose treatment included an IDH1 peptide vaccine. These receptors were taken from a woman between 18 and 30 years old with glioma.

This clone has just a few counts. The rearrangement uses TRBV7-2 and TRBJ1-1; D might be TRBD1 (6 bases). The V gene lost 6 bases and the J gene lost 7 bases, with 12 bases spanning the gap. CDR1 is SGHTA and CDR2 is FQGNSA in the germline V gene. This CDR3 has 12 amino acids. The CDR3 region has the DNA TGTGCCAGCAGAGCCGGACAGATTGAAGCTTTCTTT. It encodes CASRAGQIEAFF.

V is TRBV25-1 and J is TRBJ2-7; 11 nucleotides match TRBD2. This CDR3 region has 14 residues. V dropped 5 bases and J dropped 3; count of bases not matched to a gene: 3. Germline V gene sequence: CDR1 MGHDK, CDR2 SYGVNS. CDR3 loop: CASSLLAGGYEQYF. The CDR3 bases are TGTGCCAGCAGTCTGCTAGCGGGGGGCTACGAGCAGTACTTC.

The V call is TRBV13, the J call TRBJ2-2, with D uncertain. Germline loops: CDR1 PRHDT, CDR2 FYEKMQ (reference sequence). CDR3 size: 16 residues. Trimming took off 0 bases at V and 4 bases at J, with 12 bases between the two ends. CDR3 sequence reads: CASSLGSHSRTGELFF. In nucleotides, the CDR3 is TGTGCCAGCAGCTTAGGTTCTCACTCGCGCACCGGGGAGCTGTTTTTT.

The genes are TRBV7-9 and TRBJ2-6, with D unresolved. The CDR3 totals 15 residues. The V gene's germline CDR1 is SEHNR and CDR2 FQNEAQ (reference sequence). V shed 4 bases and J shed 0 bases, with 7 bases lying between them. CDR3 in amino acids: CASSSYFSGANVLTF. CDR3 coding DNA: TGTGCCAGCAGCTCTTATTTCTCTGGGGCCAACGTCCTGACTTTC.

The chain couples TRBV10-3 to TRBJ1-2, with D hard to call. Germline values: CDR1 ENHRY, CDR2 SYGVKD. This CDR3 has 13 residues. V lost 2 bases to trimming and J lost 3 bases, with 7 bases between them. In nucleotides, the CDR3 is TGTGCCATCAGTGAGACAGAATACTATGGCTACACCTTC. Protein product: CAISETEYYGYTF.

There are a few counts of this clone. The chain has TRBV28 and TRBJ1-1; no reliable D call. Per germline, CDR1 MDHEN and CDR2 SYDVKM. The V gene lost 10 bases and the J gene lost 3 bases, with 9 bases spanning the gap. The CDR3 extends over 11 amino acids. DNA for the CDR3: TGTGCCATCGGCGTGGACACTGAAGCTTTCTTT. Amino acid sequence: CAIGVDTEAFF.

The chain is built from TRBV18 and TRBJ2-2; D may be TRBD1 (5 bases). V was pared by 1 base and J by 1 base, with 10 bases between. The CDR3 runs 16 residues. Germline V lookup: CDR1 KGHSH, CDR2 LQKENI. The CDR3: CASSPLAQGNTGELFF. For the CDR3, the DNA is TGTGCCAGCTCACCACTTGCTCAGGGGAACACCGGGGAGCTGTTTTTT.

The chain recombines TRBV12-5 with TRBJ2-1, with a tentative D call TRBD2 (6 bases). V dropped 2 bases and J dropped 9 bases, with 8 bases sitting between them. CDR1 and CDR2 from the germline V gene are LGHNT and FRNRAP. The CDR3 is 12 amino acids. For the CDR3, the DNA is TGTGCTAGTGGTTTGCCGCGGGGTGAGCAGTTCTTC. Its translation: CASGLPRGEQFF. The full variable domain, in which reference TRBV12-5 and TRBJ2-1 provide the parts outside the CDR3, is DARVTQTPRHKVTEMGQEVTMRCQPILGHNTVFWYRQTMMQGLELLAYFRNRAPLDDSGMPKDRFSAEMPDATLATLKIQPSEPRDSAVYFCASGLPRGEQFFGPGTRLTVL.

This chain uses TRBV30 with TRBJ1-3, with a possible D match to TRBD1 (6 bases). V was shortened by 4 bases and J by 3 bases, with 7 bases between the two germline ends. The CDR3 runs 12 residues. In germline, CDR1 is GTSNPN, CDR2 SVGIG (reference sequence). CDR3 sequence (DNA): TGTGCCTGGACCAGGGGTGGAAACACCATATATTTT. It translates to CAWTRGGNTIYF.

The CDR3 bases are TGTGCCATCAGTGACGGACTAGCGGACGAGCAGTACTTC. Protein product: CAISDGLADEQYF. V gene TRBV10-3 combines with J gene TRBJ2-7; TRBD2 matches at 10 bases. J gave up 5 bases and V 3 bases, and 1 base lay outside the gene matches. The CDR3 consists of 13 residues. Germline lookup yields CDR1 ENHRY and CDR2 SYGVKD.

V and J are TRBV2 and TRBJ2-1; 10 nucleotides match TRBD2. Trimming removed 7 bases from V and 4 bases from J; junction bases left unmatched: 7. The germline V gene has CDR1 SNHLY and CDR2 FYNNEI. CDR3 size: 15 residues. Written as DNA, the CDR3 is TGTGCCAGCAACGAAGCGGGAGGGCCATACAATGAGCAGTTCTTC. It is translated as CASNEAGGPYNEQFF.

V and J are TRBV30 and TRBJ2-7, with 8 positions matching TRBD1. J was trimmed by 4 bases and V by 2 bases; bases with no gene match: 4. Germline CDR1 GTSNPN, CDR2 SVGIG (reference sequence). The CDR3 runs to 13 residues. CDR3 in amino acids: CAWSIDRGYEQYF. For the CDR3, the DNA is TGTGCCTGGAGTATTGACAGGGGTTACGAGCAGTACTTC. Full variable domain (missing parts from reference TRBV30 and TRBJ2-7): SQTIHQWPATLVQPVGSPLSLECTVEGTSNPNLYWYRQAAGRGLQLLFYSVGIGQISSEVPQNLSASRPQDRQFILSSKKLLLSDSGFYLCAWSIDRGYEQYFGPGTRLTVT.

This chain links TRBV5-1 with TRBJ1-2; 7 nucleotides align to TRBD1. This CDR3 contains 13 residues. The ends lost 4 bases at V and 6 bases at J; junction bases unmatched: 6. CDR1 is SGHRS, CDR2 YFSETQ, per germline. Written as DNA, the CDR3 is TGCGCCAGCAGCCAGGGACAGTCTAATGGCTACACCTTC. It yields the protein CASSQGQSNGYTF.

V gene TRBV5-1 combines with J gene TRBJ1-1; a weak D match, TRBD1 (5 bases). V was clipped by 7 bases and J by 6 bases, with 16 bases between them. This CDR3 region has 13 residues. The germline gives CDR1 SGHRS, CDR2 YFSETQ. The CDR3 here is CASRSPGQAEAFF. The CDR3 coding sequence is TGCGCCAGCCGTAGTCCGGGGCAGGCTGAAGCTTTCTTT.

The chain links TRBV28 to TRBJ1-4; D ambiguous. V was cut by 8 bases and J by 7 bases, with 11 bases left in between. The CDR3 totals 12 residues. CDR1 MDHEN and CDR2 SYDVKM come from the germline V gene. CDR3 bases: TGTGCCAGCCGAGGACCCCTTGAAAAACTGTTTTTT. Its protein is CASRGPLEKLFF.

The rearrangement joins TRBV5-6 to TRBJ1-2; D gene uncertain. The germline CDR1 and CDR2 sequences are SGHDT and YYEEEE. Trimming pared 0 bases from V and 3 bases from J, leaving 3 bases between. This CDR3 has 12 amino acids. CDR3 nucleotides: TGTGCCAGCAGCTTGGAAGACTATGGCTACACCTTC. It specifies CASSLEDYGYTF.

This clone was seen a few times. This rearrangement joins TRBV4-3 to TRBJ1-1; 7 nucleotides match TRBD1. Germline V gene data show CDR1 as LGHNA and CDR2 as YSLEER. This CDR3 contains 15 residues. Trimming took 2 bases from V and 6 from J; bases not matched to a gene: 9. DNA of the CDR3: TGCGCCAGCAGCCAAAGAGGGGGCAGGGGCGCTGAAGCTTTCTTT. The encoded protein is CASSQRGGRGAEAFF.

This sequence joins TRBV19 and TRBJ2-5; D possibly uses TRBD1 or TRBD2 (5 bases each). The germline V gene has CDR1 LNHDA and CDR2 SQIVND (reference sequence). The CDR3 runs 16 residues. V gave up 1 base and J gave up 5 bases, with 17 bases separating them. The CDR3 here is CASSIAGRTSKETQYF. The DNA for the CDR3 is TGTGCCAGTAGTATAGCGGGGCGCACCAGCAAGGAGACCCAGTACTTC.

This chain uses TRBV5-6 with TRBJ1-1, with D hard to call. This CDR3 spans 16 amino acids. From germline, CDR1 is SGHDT and CDR2 YYEEEE. Trimming took 4 bases from V and 0 from J, leaving 16 bases between them. CDR3 nucleotides: TGTGCCAGCAGCCCTGGTGTCGGCCTGATGAACACTGAAGCTTTCTTT. It yields the protein CASSPGVGLMNTEAFF.

The J gene is TRBJ2-7, the V gene TRBV9; D not resolved. Deletions cut 3 bases from V and 6 bases from J, with 10 bases between. The germline V gene has CDR1 SGDLS and CDR2 YYNGEE. The CDR3 spans 12 residues. The CDR3 spells CASSEGLGEQYF. The CDR3 nucleotides are TGTGCCAGCAGCGAAGGTTTGGGCGAGCAGTACTTC.

The J gene is TRBJ2-1, the V gene TRBV5-1; TRBD2 matches 7 bases. With V trimmed by 0 bases and J by 6 bases, 6 bases remained unmatched. This CDR3 comprises 15 residues. Germline lookup yields CDR1 SGHRS and CDR2 YFSETQ. The CDR3 spells CASSLDATSFNEQFF. In DNA, the CDR3 is TGCGCCAGCAGCTTGGATGCGACTAGCTTCAATGAGCAGTTCTTC.